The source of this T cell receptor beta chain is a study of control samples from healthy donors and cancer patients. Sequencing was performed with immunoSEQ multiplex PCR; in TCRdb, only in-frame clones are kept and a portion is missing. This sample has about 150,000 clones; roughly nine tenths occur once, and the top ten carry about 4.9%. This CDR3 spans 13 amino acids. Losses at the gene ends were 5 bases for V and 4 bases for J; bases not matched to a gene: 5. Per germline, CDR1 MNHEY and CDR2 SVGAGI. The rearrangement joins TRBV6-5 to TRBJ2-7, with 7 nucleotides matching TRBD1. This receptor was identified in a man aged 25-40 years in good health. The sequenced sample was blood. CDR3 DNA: TGTGCCAGCAGTCGGGGACAGATATACGAGCAGTACTTC. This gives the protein CASSRGQIYEQYF.